This T cell receptor beta chain originates from a study of low-dose radiotherapy and immunotherapy resistance in tumors (dated by TCRdb to the early 2020s). With respect to the entire study: In Cohort 1, 0.5 Gy per fraction was delivered every 2 weeks, and a total PTV dose of 6.5 Gy was prescribed. For Cohort 2, the dose was 1 Gy per fraction given every two weeks, adding up to 13 Gy in total across 26 weeks. Patients were given nivolumab as a 240 mg flat dose every two weeks and ipilimumab at 1 mg/kg every six weeks, with both drugs delivered intravenously. Intravenous cyclophosphamide at 200 mg/m2 was administered every two weeks, one day ahead of each radiation and immunotherapy administration. Starting on cycle 1 day 1, patients took 300 mg of aspirin by mouth once daily for four cycles. First-strand cDNA was synthesized with Superscript III and a set of TRAV- and TRBV-specific primers, covering both TCRalpha and TCRbeta chains. Trial participants were not randomized into treatment groups. Eight patients were included in the translational analysis, namely three from the first dose cohort plus the first five from the second dose cohort.

Explained via the paper, the time point label denotes: after trial treatment. Per the publication, the treatment or condition label means: LDRT plus nivolumab, ipilimumab, low-dose cyclophosphamide and aspirin (RACIN trial). The donors came from RACIN, which was a single-arm phase I dose-escalation trial that paired nivolumab and ipilimumab with aspirin, low-dose cyclophosphamide and low-dose radiotherapy. To be eligible, a patient needed to have an advanced solid tumor that was TIL-negative. Between the V and J ends, shortened by 7 bases and 0 bases respectively, the junction contains 12 bases. The germline V gene supplies CDR1 MNHNS and CDR2 SASEGT. The CDR3, from cysteine to phenylalanine, totals 14 residues. The read is trimmed to its CDR3 DNA, 42 bases read in frame from base 1. These reads were obtained on an Illumina HiSeq 2500. TCRs were amplified for 20 PCR cycles with Phusion, using a constant-region primer paired with the adapter attached to the V primers. Amplification of the isolated mRNA was done with the MessageAmp II aRNA Amplification Kit, which involved a 16-hour in vitro transcription at 37 degrees C. The Dynabeads mRNA DIRECT Purification Kit was used to isolate the mRNA for TCR sequencing. Indexed Illumina adapters were added in a second Phusion PCR of around 23 cycles, and the PCR products were purified with AMPure XP beads. On the authors' methods: Using custom Perl scripts, TCR sequences that encoded the same protein were pooled, out-of-frame sequences were dropped, and the abundance of each clonotype was calculated. Any TCR sequence supported by only a single read was excluded from analysis. Repertoire metrics included Shannon entropy, Gini index, clonality, richness, and frequency of TCRs shared between repertoires. TCRdb ran its own pipeline on the public reads, namely fastp trimming at Q25 and MiXCR clone calling, and kept in-frame beta chains. Records with the same CDR3 protein are collapsed into one entry carrying the most frequent genes and DNA. These V and J calls derive from TCRdb rather than the authors' analysis. The sample table contains roughly 50,000 distinct CDR3 sequences; only one count was recorded for approximately 35% of them. In total, the top ten clones hold roughly 8% of the sample.

A remark on this clonotype: It lacks a known antigen. No base qualities exist here, and no much larger clone lies one base off it.

The V and J genes are TRBV6-1 and TRBJ1-1; TRBD1 is a weak D gene call, 6 bases matching. The sequencing here drew on PBMCs, taken after low-dose radiotherapy plus immunotherapy. The clonotype was recovered from a male donor with rectosigmoid adenocarcinoma. CDR3 reads: CASTLQGLNTEAFF. The sequenced DNA is TGTGCCAGCACCTTACAGGGCCTGAACACTGAAGCTTTCTTT.